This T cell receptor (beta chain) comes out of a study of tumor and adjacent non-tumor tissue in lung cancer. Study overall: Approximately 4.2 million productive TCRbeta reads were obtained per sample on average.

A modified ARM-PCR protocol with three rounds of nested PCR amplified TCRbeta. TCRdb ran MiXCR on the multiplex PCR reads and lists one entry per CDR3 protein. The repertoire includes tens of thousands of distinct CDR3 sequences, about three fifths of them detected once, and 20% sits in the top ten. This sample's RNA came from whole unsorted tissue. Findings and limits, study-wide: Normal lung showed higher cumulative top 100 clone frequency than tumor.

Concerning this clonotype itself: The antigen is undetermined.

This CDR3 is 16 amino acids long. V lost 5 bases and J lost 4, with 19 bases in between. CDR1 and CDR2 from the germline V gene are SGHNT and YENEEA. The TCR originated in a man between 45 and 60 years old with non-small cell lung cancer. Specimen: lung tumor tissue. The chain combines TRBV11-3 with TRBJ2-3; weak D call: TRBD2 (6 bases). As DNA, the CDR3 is TGTGCCAGCAGCCCGGGGACTGACGGGTTTGCAGATACGCAGTATTTT. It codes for CASSPGTDGFADTQYF.